This T cell receptor (beta chain) was obtained from a study of long-term antiretroviral therapy in people with HIV. Sequencing used immunoSEQ v3.0 at survey level. The data were produced by immunoSEQ multiplex PCR, yet TCRdb's version contains in-frame clones alone and is incomplete. This table holds around 16,000 clones, just over 75% found once. V was clipped by 4 bases and J by 0 bases, with 12 bases between them. The CDR3 runs to 16 residues. Per the germline V gene, CDR1 is MNHEY and CDR2 is SVGAGI. The receptor's source is a man between 40 and 49 years old with HIV. The chain links TRBV6-5 to TRBJ1-4, with D perhaps matching TRBD1 (5 bases). The sample was unsorted PBMCs, taken 2.1 years after starting antiretroviral therapy. Here the CDR3 reads CASSSTGPATNEKLFF. In nucleotides, the CDR3 is TGTGCCAGCAGTTCTACAGGACCAGCAACTAATGAAAAACTGTTTTTT.